The 15 T cell receptor beta chains reported below all come from one sample, sequenced in a study of CD4 and CD8 cells across lung adenocarcinoma regions. One entry per CDR3 protein, called by TCRdb with MiXCR from the PCR reads. Of some 20,000 distinct CDR3 sequences detected, about 46% appear once; the ten largest clones hold around 20%. Sequencing used CD4+ T cells from the margin of a lung tumor. The receptors stem from a male donor with lung adenocarcinoma. The CD4 and CD8 labels of this study may be unreliable.

This clonotype has ten or more counts. The J gene is TRBJ2-3, the V gene TRBV6-5; 8 bases agree with TRBD2. Germline loops: CDR1 MNHEY, CDR2 SVGAGI. With V trimmed by 1 base and J by 5 bases, 8 bases remained unmatched. The CDR3 has 16 amino acids. The CDR3 spells CASSYFGTSGEDTQYF. In nucleotides, the CDR3 is TGTGCCAGCAGTTACTTCGGGACTAGTGGAGAAGATACGCAGTATTTT.

This clonotype was detected once. J is TRBJ2-3 and V is TRBV6-1; TRBD1 or TRBD2 may be the D gene (5 bases each). This CDR3 is built from 14 residues. V was shortened by 4 bases and J by 2 bases, with 10 bases between the two germline ends. Germline CDR1 and CDR2: MNHNS and SASEGT. In DNA, the CDR3 is TGTGCCAGCAGTGCTCGGGACCCCACAGATACGCAGTATTTT. It is translated as CASSARDPTDTQYF.

Comments on this clonotype: One junction end does not reproduce the germline sequence, and a read error may be involved. This chain links TRBV6-5 with TRBJ2-3, with a possible D match to TRBD2 (6 bases). Germline-derived CDR1 and CDR2 are MNHEY and SVGAGI. The CDR3 length is 15 residues. CDR3 region: CARRLQSGSPGTLYF. The CDR3, as DNA: TGTGCCCGCAGACTCCAGTCCGGGAGCCCAGGGACGCTGTATTTT.

This clonotype is classed as medium-sized. CDR3 in amino acids: CASSQALTGANVLTF. In nucleotides, the CDR3 is TGTGCCAGCAGTCAGGCACTCACTGGGGCCAACGTCCTGACTTTC. This chain links TRBV6-1 with TRBJ2-6; D unresolved. The CDR3 extends over 15 amino acids. Trimming shortened V by 5 bases and J by 2 bases, and 10 bases separated the two germline ends. The germline gives CDR1 MNHNS, CDR2 SASEGT.

This clonotype is termed large (0.1 to 1%). The rearrangement joins TRBV27 to TRBJ2-5, with TRBD1 identical over 12 bases. CDR3 size: 15 residues. V was pared by 2 bases and J by 11 bases, with 9 bases of the junction left unmatched. Germline V gene sequence: CDR1 MNHEY, CDR2 SMNVEV (reference sequence). This CDR3 is CASSLAGTGGAFQYF. In DNA, the CDR3 is TGTGCCAGCAGTTTAGCCGGGACAGGGGGCGCGTTTCAGTACTTC.

Turning to this clonotype: A much bigger clone sits one base away, suggesting this may be a read error. V and J are TRBV6-2 or TRBV6-3 and TRBJ2-1; the D gene is possibly TRBD1 (6 bases). Trimming took off 7 bases at V and 10 bases at J, with 17 bases between the two ends. This CDR3 comprises 13 residues. Germline assignment: CDR1 MNHEY and CDR2 SVGEGT. CDR3 nucleotide sequence: TGTGCCAGCACCACATGGGGGCTGGGCGAGCAGTTCTTC. Its protein product is CASTTWGLGEQFF.

The V call is TRBV6-5, the J call TRBJ2-1, with D uncertain. TRBJ2-5 matches the DNA end more closely, so the J call is doubtful. The CDR3 is 13 amino acids. CDR1 is MNHEY, CDR2 SVGAGI, per germline. This CDR3 reads CASSYSSGLAQYF. The CDR3 nucleotides read TGTGCCAGCAGTTACAGTTCAGGTTTGGCCCAGTACTTC.

About this clonotype: Sequence at one end of the junction differs from germline and may be a read error. The V and J genes are TRBV27 and TRBJ2-3, with D hard to call. The CDR3 covers 17 residues. Per germline, CDR1 MNHEY and CDR2 SMNVEV (reference sequence). The CDR3 loop is CASSAGRLASGPDTQYF. CDR3 coding DNA: TGTGCCAGCAGTGCTGGCCGCCTGGCTTCTGGGCCAGATACCCAGTACTTT.

This clonotype occurred many times. The chain links TRBV11-1 to TRBJ2-1; either TRBD1 or TRBD2 may fit D (7 bases each). The CDR3 length is 15 residues. Germline CDR1 reads SGHAT; CDR2 reads FQDESV (reference sequence). Trimming left V 5 bases short and J 7 bases short, with 18 bases between. This CDR3 reads CASSPGGGRRNEQFF. The CDR3 bases are TGTGCCAGCAGCCCAGGGGGGGGGCGCAGAAATGAGCAGTTCTTC.

A few counts support this clonotype. This chain uses TRBV27 with TRBJ2-1; 7 bases align to TRBD2. Germline V gene sequence: CDR1 MNHEY, CDR2 SMNVEV (reference sequence). V gave up 5 bases and J gave up 10 bases; unmatched junction bases: 14. The CDR3 contains 15 residues. The CDR3 loop is CASSVTRGPGGEQFF. The CDR3 DNA reads TGTGCCAGCAGTGTAACGAGAGGGCCGGGAGGAGAGCAGTTCTTC.

This clonotype was recorded a few times. The chain has TRBV3-1 and TRBJ2-1; TRBD1 is a possible D gene (5 bases). The CDR3 is 13 amino acids. V was trimmed by 4 bases and J by 6 bases, leaving 10 bases between them. The V gene's germline CDR1 is LGHDT and CDR2 YNNKEL (reference sequence). The CDR3 protein is CASSRLGLNEQFF. The CDR3 coding sequence is TGTGCCAGCAGCCGCTTGGGGCTCAATGAGCAGTTCTTC.

This clonotype was recorded at least ten times. This sequence joins TRBV14 and TRBJ2-5; D unresolved. The J call may not be correct, given that the DNA end is closer to TRBJ2-7. This CDR3 has 14 amino acids. CDR1 and CDR2 (germline): SGHDN, FVKESK. CDR3: CASSLSPFPGEQYF. The CDR3 DNA is TGTGCCAGCAGCCTGTCCCCATTTCCTGGCGAGCAGTACTTC.

Many counts were recorded for this clonotype. V is TRBV25-1 and J is TRBJ2-3; a weak D match, TRBD2 (7 bases). V lost 4 bases and J lost 0, with 17 bases in between. Per the germline V gene, CDR1 is MGHDK and CDR2 is SYGVNS. The CDR3 contains 17 residues. The CDR3, as DNA: TGTGCCAGCAGTGTCCCGGAGGGGGGGGAAAGCACAGATACGCAGTATTTT. Its protein is CASSVPEGGESTDTQYF.

This clonotype was seen repeatedly, ten times or more. J is TRBJ2-1 and V is TRBV20-1; 9 bases map to TRBD2. V shed 7 bases, J shed 0 bases, and the junction held 4 bases outside the gene matches. This CDR3 spans 14 amino acids. Germline V gene data show CDR1 as DFQATT and CDR2 as SNEGSKA (reference sequence). The CDR3 nucleotides read TGCAGTGGAAGCGGGAGGTACTCCTACAATGAGCAGTTCTTC. Translation: CSGSGRYSYNEQFF.

Regarding this clonotype: The junction and the germline gene differ at one end; a read error may be behind it. This rearrangement joins TRBV4-1 to TRBJ2-5, with D unresolved. CDR1 and CDR2 from the germline V gene are MGHRA and YSYEKL. The CDR3 is 15 residues long. The CDR3 region is CASSQDTKAKDTQYF. CDR3 DNA sequence: TGCGCCAGCAGCCAAGATACAAAAGCCAAAGACACCCAGTACTTC.